This TCR beta chain was sequenced in a study of ipilimumab plus nivolumab after autologous stem cell transplantation. For the study at large: Patients received a median of roughly five ipilimumab and roughly eight nivolumab doses.

There are 16 residues in the CDR3. Germline assignment: CDR1 MNHEY and CDR2 SVGAGI. Trimming shortened V by 0 bases and J by 3 bases, and 13 bases separated the two germline ends. Worth noting for this clone: Its antigen is still unknown.

Study results and limitations: TCR repertoire, Treg phenotype and gut microbiota reportedly support more study of this approach.

Ipilimumab, 1 mg/kg, started 14 to 28 days after autologous transplant. Sequenced by immunoSEQ multiplex PCR; TCRdb stores in-frame clones only, minus some. This table has some 43,000 clones, roughly 88% appearing once. The source of this sequence is a male donor with multiple myeloma. The chain recombines TRBV6-5 with TRBJ2-3, with D uncertain. The sample was PBMCs, taken in a trial of ipilimumab plus nivolumab as post-transplant consolidation. The CDR3 protein is CASSYSGRSSTDTQYF. CDR3 in DNA: TGTGCCAGCAGTTACTCTGGGCGATCCAGTACAGATACGCAGTATTTT.